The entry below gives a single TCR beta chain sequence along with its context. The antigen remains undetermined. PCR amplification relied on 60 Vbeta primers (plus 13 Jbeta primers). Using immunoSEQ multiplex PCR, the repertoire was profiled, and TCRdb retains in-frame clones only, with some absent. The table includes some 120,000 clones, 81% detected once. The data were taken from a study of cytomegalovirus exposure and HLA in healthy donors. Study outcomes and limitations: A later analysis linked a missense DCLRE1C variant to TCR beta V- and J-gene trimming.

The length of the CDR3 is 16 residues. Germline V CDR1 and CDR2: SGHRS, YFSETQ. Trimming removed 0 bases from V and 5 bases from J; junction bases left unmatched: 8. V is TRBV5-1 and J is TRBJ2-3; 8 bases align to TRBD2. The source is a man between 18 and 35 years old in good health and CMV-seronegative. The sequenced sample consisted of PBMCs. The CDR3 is CASSLALGGGEDTQYF. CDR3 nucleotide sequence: TGCGCCAGCAGCTTGGCCCTCGGGGGGGGAGAAGATACGCAGTATTTT.